This T cell receptor beta chain was documented in a study of CD8 T cells in Susac syndrome. RNA was extracted with the RNeasy kit, and a quantity of about 0.45 to 1 ug was reverse transcribed using random hexamers. The TCR beta CDR3 was amplified by immunoSEQ multiplex PCR across 54 Vbeta, 13 Jbeta. TCRdb reanalysed the immunoSEQ multiplex PCR reads using MiXCR and keeps one entry per CDR3 protein. The table lists roughly 100,000 distinct CDR3 sequences, 85% to 95% of them singletons, with approximately 0.3% in the top ten. The specimen was CD4+ T cells from PBMCs. The origin of this receptor is a human donor with Susac syndrome.

The CDR3 DNA reads TGCGCCAGCAGCCAACCAGCTGGGGAGACCCAGTACTTC. This sequence encodes CASSQPAGETQYF. The rearrangement uses TRBV4-1 and TRBJ2-5; D gene unclear. Germline values: CDR1 MGHRA, CDR2 YSYEKL. This CDR3 spans 13 amino acids. The V and J ends lost 2 bases and 5 bases respectively, with 9 bases between them.